A selection of T cell receptor beta chains follows, all from one sample in a study of identical twins. TCRdb passed the 5' RACE reads through MiXCR, listing each CDR3 protein once. This sample yields 1.5 million to 2 million distinct CDR3 sequences, of which about 32% are seen a single time; about 0.3% belongs to the top ten. Sequencing input: cord blood. The source is a newborn girl in good health. The CDR3 runs from the conserved cysteine through the conserved F or W. Each record gives: CDR3 length, clone size, D gene, V gene, J gene, CDR3 protein, CDR3 DNA. The D gene is left open where the match is weak. Rows give clone size only sometimes, using once, few, many, or a class for an expanded clone.

CDR3 length: 17; clone size: NA; D gene: TRBD1; V gene: TRBV5-6; J gene: TRBJ1-2; CDR3 protein: CASSSGTGGRLVYGYTF; CDR3 DNA: TGTGCCAGCAGTTCCGGGACAGGGGGCCGCCTGGTCTATGGCTACACCTTC
CDR3 length: 14; clone size: NA; D gene: NA; V gene: TRBV5-5; J gene: TRBJ1-4; CDR3 protein: CASRQTGLNEKLFF; CDR3 DNA: TGTGCCAGCAGGCAGACAGGATTAAATGAAAAACTGTTTTTT
CDR3 length: 13; clone size: many; D gene: TRBD1; V gene: TRBV12-3/TRBV12-4; J gene: TRBJ2-4; CDR3 protein: CASMTGAKNIQYF; CDR3 DNA: TGTGCCAGCATGACAGGGGCCAAAAACATTCAGTACTTC
CDR3 length: 16; clone size: NA; D gene: TRBD2; V gene: TRBV6-5; J gene: TRBJ2-3; CDR3 protein: CASSSERELFTDTQYF; CDR3 DNA: TGTGCCAGCAGTTCGGAGCGGGAGCTCTTCACAGATACGCAGTATTTT
CDR3 length: 16; clone size: NA; D gene: TRBD2; V gene: TRBV5-4; J gene: TRBJ2-2; CDR3 protein: CASSPTSGVNTGELFF; CDR3 DNA: TGTGCCAGCAGCCCCACTAGCGGGGTTAACACCGGGGAGCTGTTTTTT
CDR3 length: 15; clone size: NA; D gene: TRBD1; V gene: TRBV7-2; J gene: TRBJ2-1; CDR3 protein: CASTTDRGSYNEQFF; CDR3 DNA: TGTGCCAGCACCACCGACAGGGGCTCCTACAATGAGCAGTTCTTC
CDR3 length: 16; clone size: few; D gene: TRBD2; V gene: TRBV6-2/TRBV6-3; J gene: TRBJ2-7; CDR3 protein: CASSYSFGRAVDEQYF; CDR3 DNA: TGTGCCAGCAGTTACTCGTTCGGGAGGGCGGTCGACGAGCAGTACTTC
CDR3 length: 12; clone size: NA; D gene: NA; V gene: TRBV10-3; J gene: TRBJ1-2; CDR3 protein: CASNLGRGGYTF; CDR3 DNA: TGTGCTTCCAATTTGGGGCGCGGCGGCTACACCTTC
CDR3 length: 13; clone size: NA; D gene: TRBD2; V gene: TRBV6-5; J gene: TRBJ2-1; CDR3 protein: CASSRLAGEGQFF; CDR3 DNA: TGTGCCAGCAGTCGACTAGCGGGAGAAGGGCAGTTCTTC
CDR3 length: 14; clone size: NA; D gene: NA; V gene: TRBV9; J gene: TRBJ2-7; CDR3 protein: CASSVDSGTYEQYF; CDR3 DNA: TGTGCCAGCAGCGTGGACAGTGGGACCTACGAGCAGTACTTC
CDR3 length: 13; clone size: few; D gene: NA; V gene: TRBV28; J gene: TRBJ2-7; CDR3 protein: CASSKHNPYEQYF; CDR3 DNA: TGTGCCAGCAGTAAACATAACCCCTACGAGCAGTACTTC
CDR3 length: 13; clone size: NA; D gene: NA; V gene: TRBV5-1; J gene: TRBJ2-3; CDR3 protein: CATRLVGTDTQYF; CDR3 DNA: TGCGCCACCCGACTAGTGGGCACAGATACCCAGTATTTT
CDR3 length: 13; clone size: many; D gene: NA; V gene: TRBV11-2; J gene: TRBJ1-4; CDR3 protein: CASSRGTNEKLFF; CDR3 DNA: TGTGCCAGCAGCCGAGGGACAAATGAAAAACTGTTTTTT
CDR3 length: 14; clone size: few; D gene: TRBD2; V gene: TRBV29-1; J gene: TRBJ2-5; CDR3 protein: CSVDSGTSEQTQYF; CDR3 DNA: TGCAGCGTCGACTCCGGGACTAGCGAACAGACCCAGTACTTC
CDR3 length: 15; clone size: NA; D gene: NA; V gene: TRBV19; J gene: TRBJ2-1; CDR3 protein: CASSWPGASYNEQFF; CDR3 DNA: TGTGCCAGTAGTTGGCCGGGGGCGTCATACAATGAGCAGTTCTTC
CDR3 length: 15; clone size: NA; D gene: TRBD2; V gene: TRBV2; J gene: TRBJ2-3; CDR3 protein: CASRGLAESADTQYF; CDR3 DNA: TGTGCCAGCAGGGGACTAGCGGAGTCCGCAGATACGCAGTATTTT
CDR3 length: 15; clone size: NA; D gene: TRBD1; V gene: TRBV3-1; J gene: TRBJ2-5; CDR3 protein: CASRKEGQAQGTQYF; CDR3 DNA: TGTGCCAGCAGGAAAGAAGGACAGGCTCAAGGGACCCAGTACTTC
CDR3 length: 16; clone size: NA; D gene: NA; V gene: TRBV12-3/TRBV12-4; J gene: TRBJ2-3; CDR3 protein: CASSLSYGLNADTQYF; CDR3 DNA: TGTGCCAGCAGTTTGTCCTATGGGCTGAACGCAGATACGCAGTATTTT
CDR3 length: 14; clone size: NA; D gene: TRBD1; V gene: TRBV6-1; J gene: TRBJ1-2; CDR3 protein: CASSEALTGLGYTF; CDR3 DNA: TGTGCCAGCAGTGAAGCTCTGACAGGGCTAGGCTACACCTTC
CDR3 length: 15; clone size: few; D gene: NA; V gene: TRBV4-2; J gene: TRBJ2-3; CDR3 protein: CASSQGRQRTDTQYF; CDR3 DNA: TGTGCCAGCAGCCAAGGCAGACAACGGACAGATACGCAGTATTTT
CDR3 length: 16; clone size: NA; D gene: TRBD2; V gene: TRBV12-3/TRBV12-4; J gene: TRBJ2-1; CDR3 protein: CASSSSLAEAYNEQFF; CDR3 DNA: TGTGCCAGCAGTTCCTCCCTAGCGGAAGCCTACAATGAGCAGTTCTTC
CDR3 length: 13; clone size: many; D gene: NA; V gene: TRBV7-2; J gene: TRBJ1-2; CDR3 protein: CASSSTANYGYTF; CDR3 DNA: TGTGCCAGCAGCTCGACAGCTAACTATGGCTACACCTTC
CDR3 length: 13; clone size: few; D gene: NA; V gene: TRBV10-1; J gene: TRBJ2-1; CDR3 protein: CASSPTKYNEQFF; CDR3 DNA: TGCGCCAGCAGCCCAACGAAATACAATGAGCAGTTCTTC
CDR3 length: 12; clone size: few; D gene: NA; V gene: TRBV10-3; J gene: TRBJ2-7; CDR3 protein: CAAGGSLYEQYF; CDR3 DNA: TGTGCCGCAGGTGGGTCCCTTTACGAGCAGTACTTC
CDR3 length: 17; clone size: NA; D gene: TRBD2; V gene: TRBV20-1; J gene: TRBJ2-3; CDR3 protein: CSAINLAGVSSTDTQYF; CDR3 DNA: TGCAGTGCTATTAATCTAGCGGGGGTTTCTAGCACAGATACGCAGTATTTT
CDR3 length: 17; clone size: few; D gene: NA; V gene: TRBV6-8; J gene: TRBJ2-7; CDR3 protein: CASRTLLIRGRSYEQYF; CDR3 DNA: TGTGCCAGCAGAACCCTCCTAATTCGGGGCAGATCCTACGAGCAGTACTTC
CDR3 length: 15; clone size: NA; D gene: NA; V gene: TRBV6-1; J gene: TRBJ2-3; CDR3 protein: CASSALGPDRDTQYF; CDR3 DNA: TGTGCCAGCAGTGCCCTGGGACCCGATAGGGATACGCAGTATTTT
CDR3 length: 18; clone size: NA; D gene: NA; V gene: TRBV6-4; J gene: TRBJ2-3; CDR3 protein: CASRNKKSTLNPTDTQYF; CDR3 DNA: TGTGCCAGCAGGAACAAAAAAAGTACACTCAACCCTACAGATACGCAGTATTTT
CDR3 length: 11; clone size: NA; D gene: NA; V gene: TRBV15; J gene: TRBJ1-2; CDR3 protein: CATSRRGGYTF; CDR3 DNA: TGTGCCACCAGCAGACGAGGGGGCTACACCTTC
CDR3 length: 15; clone size: NA; D gene: TRBD2; V gene: TRBV2; J gene: TRBJ2-1; CDR3 protein: CASSGWTSGIEVSFF; CDR3 DNA: TGTGCCAGCAGTGGTTGGACTAGCGGGATTGAGGTATCGTTCTTC
CDR3 length: 15; clone size: NA; D gene: NA; V gene: TRBV10-1; J gene: TRBJ2-3; CDR3 protein: CASSELDGTADTQYF; CDR3 DNA: TGCGCCAGCAGTGAGTTGGACGGCACGGCAGATACGCAGTATTTT
CDR3 length: 16; clone size: NA; D gene: TRBD1; V gene: TRBV20-1; J gene: TRBJ1-6; CDR3 protein: CSARPNRGEYNSPLHF; CDR3 DNA: TGCAGTGCTAGACCAAACAGGGGGGAGTACAATTCACCCCTCCACTTT
CDR3 length: 15; clone size: NA; D gene: TRBD1; V gene: TRBV2; J gene: TRBJ2-6; CDR3 protein: CASRTGNSGANVLTF; CDR3 DNA: TGTGCCAGCAGGACAGGGAACTCTGGGGCCAACGTCCTGACTTTC
CDR3 length: 14; clone size: few; D gene: NA; V gene: TRBV10-3; J gene: TRBJ1-1; CDR3 protein: CAISENLRGGEAFF; CDR3 DNA: TGTGCCATCAGTGAAAATCTTAGGGGGGGTGAAGCTTTCTTT
CDR3 length: 13; clone size: many; D gene: NA; V gene: TRBV20-1; J gene: TRBJ2-3; CDR3 protein: CSARGGHADTQYF; CDR3 DNA: TGCAGTGCTAGAGGGGGCCACGCAGATACGCAGTATTTT
CDR3 length: 17; clone size: NA; D gene: TRBD1; V gene: TRBV6-5; J gene: TRBJ2-4; CDR3 protein: CASSFNLGTGQRYEQHF; CDR3 DNA: TGTGCCAGCAGTTTCAACCTCGGGACGGGACAGAGGTACGAGCAGCACTTC
CDR3 length: 17; clone size: NA; D gene: TRBD2; V gene: TRBV7-9; J gene: TRBJ2-5; CDR3 protein: CASSPPGLAGAQETQYF; CDR3 DNA: TGTGCCAGCAGCCCCCCGGGACTAGCGGGGGCCCAAGAGACCCAGTACTTC
CDR3 length: 15; clone size: NA; D gene: NA; V gene: TRBV5-6; J gene: TRBJ1-1; CDR3 protein: CASSSEPFRATEAFF; CDR3 DNA: TGTGCCAGCAGCTCCGAACCCTTTAGGGCCACTGAAGCTTTCTTT
CDR3 length: 14; clone size: NA; D gene: NA; V gene: TRBV2; J gene: TRBJ1-1; CDR3 protein: CASRPGQGEAEPFF; CDR3 DNA: TGTGCCAGCAGGCCTGGACAAGGGGAAGCTGAACCTTTCTTT